A single TCR beta chain is shown here with its context. This clonotype came up a few times. There is no known antigen for this receptor. No quality values exist for individual bases; no much larger clone is one base distant. The source of the sample is a study of CD8+CD57+ T cells in acquired aplastic anemia (dated by TCRdb to between 2017 and 2018). A note on the overall study: Extracted DNA from sorted CD4+ and CD8+ cells averaged approximately 3 ug, ranging from about 0.18 to 27.4 ug. For healthy donor samples, the average read count was about 9.8 million for CD4+ cells and 11 million to 13 million for CD8+ cells. What the research found in general, with its limitations: Fewer than 35 CD8+ CDR3 sequences were found to be shared between patients and controls, but these sequences appeared to be highly expressed in patients and within the immunodominant clones of the patients. Patients and healthy controls showed no significant difference in CD8+ Simpson's diversity (P=0.060).

Genomic DNA served as template for TCR beta VDJ combination and CDR3 sequence profiling. An Illumina HiSeq 2000 was the platform used for TCR repertoire sequencing. Turning to the authors' computational methods: Repertoires were assessed using TRBV/TRBJ rearrangement plots, CDR3 size and DJ length profiles, and Simpson's diversity index. The most abundant DNA sequence in the deep sequencing data was taken as the immunodominant clone. CDR3 amino acid sequences were checked for sharing across subjects and were also compared against the VDJdb database and published repertoires. TCRdb cleaned the public reads at Q25 with fastp, built clones with MiXCR and kept in-frame beta chains. Under each unique CDR3 protein, matching rows form one entry showing the most common genes and DNA. These V and J calls rely on TCRdb rather than the paper's analysis. This sample lists about 210,000 distinct CDR3 sequences; over 55% were detected once. Around 32% of the sample comes from the top ten.

Measured from the cysteine to the phenylalanine, the CDR3 is 18 residues long. Only the CDR3 portion is preserved as DNA: 54 bases, with reading frame beginning at the first base. The germline V and J ends show losses of 4 bases and 8 bases respectively, and no gene match explains 20 bases of the junction. CDR1 and CDR2 are drawn from the germline V gene (reference sequence): DFQATT, SNEGSKA. The study deep-sequenced TCR repertoires of sorted CD4+ and CD8+ blood T cells from severe aplastic anemia patients and healthy subjects. Ficoll-Paque density gradient centrifugation was used to isolate peripheral blood mononuclear cells. Before DNA was extracted, CD4+ and CD8+ T cells were sorted using either FACS or magnetic beads.

Recombination linked TRBV20-1 to TRBJ2-1; 10 junctional bases match TRBD1. This receptor was obtained from a human donor in good health. Specimen: sorted CD4+, CD8+, or CD8+CD57+ T cells (not recorded which) from PBMCs. The CDR3 region reads CSATDMDRGMPLHDEQFF. The nucleotide sequence reads TGCAGTGCTACCGACATGGACAGGGGGATGCCTCTACACGATGAGCAGTTCTTC.